This is a list of T cell receptor beta chains from one sample in a study of CD8+ T cells in alopecia areata. The protocol was immunoSEQ multiplex PCR, while the TCRdb copy is restricted to in-frame clones and leaves out a portion. This table has 120,000 to 150,000 clones, 82% appearing once. Sample: CD8+ T cells sorted from blood, taken at week 4, from a patient treated with tofacitinib. The source is a human donor with alopecia areata. The CDR3 runs from the conserved cysteine through the conserved F or W. D genes are given only for firm matches. The size of a clone is reported for some rows only, either as once, few or many, or as a class for expanded clones.

j_gene | v_gene | abundance | d_gene | CDR3aa | CDR3nt
TRBJ1-2 | TRBV7-8 | few | - | CASSSGLDYTF | TGTGCCAGCAGCTCAGGACTGGACTACACCTTC
TRBJ2-7 | TRBV4-3 | - | - | CASSQGGKQYF | TGCGCCAGCAGCCAAGGGGGGAAGCAGTACTTC
TRBJ2-1 | TRBV5-1 | - | TRBD2 | CASSPGTSGVLSGSYNEQFF | TGCGCCAGCAGCCCCGGGACTAGCGGGGTCTTAAGCGGCTCCTACAATGAGCAGTTCTTC
TRBJ2-3 | TRBV6-1 | - | - | CASSAPLEDPDTQYF | TGTGCCAGCAGCGCCCCCCTCGAGGATCCGGATACGCAGTATTTT
TRBJ2-1 | TRBV5-6 | once | - | CASSWQHSNPYNEQFF | TGTGCCAGCAGCTGGCAGCATTCGAACCCGTACAATGAGCAGTTCTTC
TRBJ2-7 | TRBV6-5 | - | TRBD1 | CASSSPGQGAPYEQYF | TGTGCCAGCAGTTCGCCGGGACAGGGGGCTCCCTACGAGCAGTACTTC
TRBJ2-3 | TRBV7-6 | once | - | CASSLVSPGLNTDTQYF | TGTGCCAGCAGCTTAGTCAGTCCGGGACTGAACACAGATACGCAGTATTTT
TRBJ2-7 | TRBV30 | once | - | CAWIFGTQQYF | TGTGCCTGGATCTTTGGGACCCAACAGTACTTC
TRBJ2-2 | TRBV19 | - | TRBD1 | CASRRDRGWAGELFF | TGTGCCAGTAGGAGGGACAGGGGGTGGGCCGGGGAGCTGTTTTTT
TRBJ2-1 | TRBV4-1 | once | TRBD2 | CASSLTLAGDYNEQFF | TGCGCCAGCAGCCTAACTCTAGCGGGGGACTACAATGAGCAGTTCTTC
TRBJ2-1 | TRBV27 | - | - | CASSFAGSSYNEQFF | TGTGCCAGCAGTTTCGCAGGTTCTTCTTACAATGAGCAGTTCTTC
TRBJ2-7 | TRBV5-6 | few | - | CASSLVGRRYEQYF | TGTGCCAGCAGCTTGGTGGGGAGACGCTACGAGCAGTACTTC
TRBJ1-2 | TRBV27 | - | TRBD1 | CATEGGTGGYTF | TGTGCCACCGAAGGGGGGACAGGCGGCTACACCTTC
TRBJ2-3 | TRBV11-2 | - | TRBD1 | CASSLSQGAHIDTQYF | TGTGCCAGCAGCTTAAGTCAGGGGGCGCATATAGATACGCAGTATTTT
TRBJ2-7 | TRBV15 | - | - | CATTLDQSRDEQYF | TGTGCCACCACCCTGGATCAGTCTCGGGACGAGCAGTACTTC
TRBJ2-7 | TRBV30 | - | - | CAWSVGVYYEQYF | TGTGCCTGGAGTGTGGGAGTCTACTACGAGCAGTACTTC
TRBJ2-1 | TRBV19 | - | TRBD1 | CASSITSGGTYNEQFF | TGTGCCAGTAGTATTACGTCAGGGGGTACATACAATGAGCAGTTCTTC
TRBJ2-3 | TRBV27 | - | - | CASSFTKGTQYF | TGTGCCAGCAGTTTCACCAAAGGTACGCAGTATTTT
TRBJ2-4 | TRBV27 | - | TRBD1 | CASRETGESRRNIQYF | TGTGCCAGCAGGGAAACAGGGGAATCCAGAAGAAACATTCAGTACTTC
TRBJ2-3 | TRBV7-9 | once | - | CASSLVGEDTQYF | TGTGCCAGCAGCTTAGTTGGGGAAGATACGCAGTATTTT
TRBJ2-7 | TRBV5-1 | few | TRBD1 | CASSLEPWDRGAYEQYF | TGCGCCAGCAGCTTGGAACCGTGGGACAGGGGAGCCTACGAGCAGTACTTC
TRBJ2-3 | TRBV4-1 | - | - | CASSQGWSGLSTDTQYF | TGCGCCAGCAGCCAAGGGTGGTCGGGGTTGAGCACAGATACGCAGTATTTT
TRBJ2-1 | TRBV6-5 | - | TRBD2 | CASSFLLAGGSNEQFF | TGTGCCAGCAGTTTCCTCCTAGCGGGGGGCTCCAATGAGCAGTTCTTC
TRBJ1-5 | TRBV19 | - | - | CASSMQPYSNQPQHF | TGTGCCAGTAGTATGCAACCCTATAGCAATCAGCCCCAGCATTTT
TRBJ2-3 | TRBV7-9 | - | - | CASSLVWANADTQYF | TGTGCCAGCAGCTTAGTTTGGGCCAACGCAGATACGCAGTATTTT
TRBJ1-6 | TRBV15 | - | - | CATSRVGDNSPLHF | TGTGCCACCAGCAGAGTAGGGGATAATTCACCCCTCCACTTT
TRBJ2-1 | TRBV19 | few | - | CASSIGPRGEQFF | TGTGCCAGTAGTATAGGCCCGAGGGGTGAGCAGTTCTTC
TRBJ1-1 | TRBV5-6 | - | - | CASSPWTVNTEAFF | TGTGCCAGCAGCCCTTGGACGGTGAACACTGAAGCTTTCTTT
TRBJ2-5 | TRBV5-6 | - | - | CASSLDQETQYF | TGTGCCAGCAGCTTGGATCAAGAGACCCAGTACTTC
TRBJ2-1 | TRBV15 | - | - | CATSRARGQINNEQFF | TGTGCCACCAGCAGGGCCCGTGGACAGATTAACAATGAGCAGTTCTTC
TRBJ2-7 | TRBV7-9 | - | TRBD1 | CASSATGGQLYEQYF | TGTGCCAGCAGCGCGACAGGGGGTCAACTCTACGAGCAGTACTTC
TRBJ2-7 | TRBV19 | once | TRBD1 | CASSHGTGEIYEQYF | TGTGCCAGTAGTCATGGGACAGGGGAGATCTACGAGCAGTACTTC
TRBJ2-7 | TRBV7-9 | - | TRBD1 | CASSIGQGLYEQYF | TGTGCCAGCAGCATAGGACAGGGGCTTTACGAGCAGTACTTC
TRBJ2-7 | TRBV13 | - | - | CASSPPGQPLVGEQYF | TGTGCCAGCAGCCCACCAGGGCAGCCGTTAGTGGGCGAGCAGTACTTC
TRBJ1-4 | TRBV29-1 | - | TRBD1 | CSVEGQGDDGSEKLFF | TGCAGCGTTGAGGGACAGGGGGACGATGGAAGTGAAAAACTGTTTTTT
TRBJ1-5 | TRBV7-9 | - | TRBD1 | CASTTGTARQPQHF | TGTGCCAGCACAACCGGGACAGCAAGACAGCCCCAGCATTTT
TRBJ2-7 | TRBV5-1 | - | - | CASSLVDTFSYEQYF | TGCGCCAGCAGCTTGGTGGACACCTTTTCCTACGAGCAGTACTTC
TRBJ2-7 | TRBV29-1 | - | - | CSVEDQRSPAYEQYF | TGCAGCGTTGAAGATCAGAGGTCGCCGGCCTACGAGCAGTACTTC
TRBJ2-2 | TRBV11-2 | - | TRBD1 | CASSLGQGARELFF | TGTGCCAGCAGCTTGGGACAGGGGGCTCGGGAGCTGTTTTTT
TRBJ2-7 | TRBV27 | - | - | CASSLAGSYEQYF | TGTGCCAGCAGTTTAGCGGGTTCCTACGAGCAGTACTTC
TRBJ2-3 | TRBV4-1 | - | - | CASSQLKTSTDTQYF | TGCGCCAGCAGCCAACTCAAGACTAGCACAGATACGCAGTATTTT
TRBJ2-7 | TRBV14 | - | - | CASSQDSTGLSSYEQYF | TGTGCCAGCAGCCAAGATTCTACAGGGTTGAGCTCCTACGAGCAGTACTTC
TRBJ2-1 | TRBV5-1 | - | TRBD2 | CASSVERLAENEQFF | TGCGCCAGCAGTGTCGAGCGACTAGCGGAGAATGAGCAGTTCTTC
TRBJ2-3 | TRBV29-1 | few | - | CSVGLYTQYF | TGCAGCGTTGGCCTGTATACGCAGTATTTT
TRBJ1-1 | TRBV4-2 | - | TRBD1 | CASSLEQGLTEAFF | TGTGCCAGCAGCCTAGAACAGGGGCTTACTGAAGCTTTCTTT
TRBJ1-4 | TRBV7-8 | - | TRBD1 | CASSLGDREVEKLFF | TGTGCCAGCAGCTTAGGGGACAGGGAAGTTGAAAAACTGTTTTTT
TRBJ2-1 | TRBV30 | - | TRBD2 | CASPSTSGVYNEQFF | TGTGCCTCCCCCTCCACTAGCGGGGTATACAATGAGCAGTTCTTC
TRBJ2-3 | TRBV7-9 | - | - | CASSLVSADWGPDTQYF | TGTGCCAGCAGCTTAGTCTCCGCAGACTGGGGTCCAGATACGCAGTATTTT
TRBJ2-2 | TRBV4-1 | - | - | CASSYNSRDAGELFF | TGCGCCAGCAGCTATAACTCACGGGATGCCGGGGAGCTGTTTTTT
TRBJ2-6 | TRBV4-1 | - | - | CASSRDGYSGANVLTF | TGCGCCAGCAGCCGGGACGGATACTCTGGGGCCAACGTCCTGACTTTC
TRBJ2-7 | TRBV4-1 | - | TRBD1 | CASSQGQGKGEQYF | TGCGCCAGCAGCCAAGGACAGGGGAAAGGCGAGCAGTACTTC
TRBJ1-5 | TRBV7-6 | - | - | CASSLGGSGNQPQHF | TGTGCCAGCAGCTTAGGGGGGTCAGGGAATCAGCCCCAGCATTTT
TRBJ2-5 | TRBV27 | - | - | CASSPQVGAGTETQYF | TGTGCCAGCAGTCCCCAGGTCGGGGCAGGGACGGAGACCCAGTACTTC
TRBJ2-5 | TRBV5-1 | - | - | CASSVLGEGETQYF | TGCGCCAGCAGCGTCTTGGGAGAGGGGGAGACCCAGTACTTC
TRBJ2-3 | TRBV29-1 | - | - | CSVEGATDTQYF | TGCAGCGTTGAAGGGGCCACAGATACGCAGTATTTT
TRBJ2-1 | TRBV7-9 | - | TRBD2 | CASSLSGGTYNEQFF | TGTGCCAGCAGCCTCAGCGGGGGGACCTACAATGAGCAGTTCTTC
TRBJ2-2 | TRBV7-9 | - | - | CAKNTGELFF | TGTGCCAAAAACACCGGGGAGCTGTTTTTT